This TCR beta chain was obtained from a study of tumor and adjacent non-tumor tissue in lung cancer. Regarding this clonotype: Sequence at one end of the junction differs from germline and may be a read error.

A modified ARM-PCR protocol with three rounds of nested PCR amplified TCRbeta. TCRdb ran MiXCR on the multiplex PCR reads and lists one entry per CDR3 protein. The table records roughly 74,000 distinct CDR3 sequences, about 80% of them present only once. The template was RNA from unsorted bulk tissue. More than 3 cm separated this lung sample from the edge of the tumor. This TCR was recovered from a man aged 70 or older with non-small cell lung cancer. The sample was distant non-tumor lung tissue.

CDR3 residues: CVSSLGTGGVYEQYF. CDR3 nucleotides: TGTGTCAGCAGCCTGGGGACTGGTGGGGTTTACGAGCAGTACTTC. The rearrangement joins TRBV5-6 to TRBJ2-7; D may be TRBD2 (6 bases). CDR1 and CDR2 (germline): SGHDT, YYEEEE. This CDR3 comprises 15 residues.